The rows below give T cell receptor beta chains drawn from one sample of a study of identical twins. Using its own MiXCR run on the 5' RACE reads, TCRdb lists one record per CDR3 protein. The sample records around 300,000 distinct CDR3 sequences, more than 6.5% being singletons. These data also featured in a second study, about yellow fever vaccine responses in identical twins.

Sequences were obtained from memory (CD45RO+) T cells sorted from blood. These receptors came from a woman younger than 30 in good health. The CDR3 runs from the conserved cysteine through the conserved F or W. Each record gives: D gene, clone size, J gene, V gene, CDR3 protein, CDR3 DNA. D genes are given only for firm matches. Size is omitted from some rows. Given values are once, few, many or a class for expanded clones.

D gene: TRBD2
clone size: .
J gene: TRBJ2-1
V gene: TRBV18
CDR3 protein: CASSQMTSGSYEQFF
CDR3 DNA: TGTGCCAGCTCACAAATGACTAGCGGGAGTTATGAGCAGTTCTTC

D gene: TRBD2
clone size: .
J gene: TRBJ2-5
V gene: TRBV3-1
CDR3 protein: CASSKGLAGGKETQYF
CDR3 DNA: TGTGCCAGCAGCAAGGGACTAGCGGGGGGAAAAGAGACCCAGTACTTC

D gene: .
clone size: few
J gene: TRBJ1-1
V gene: TRBV3-1
CDR3 protein: CASSHGAGNTEAFF
CDR3 DNA: TGTGCCAGCAGCCACGGTGCGGGAAACACTGAAGCTTTCTTT

D gene: TRBD2
clone size: .
J gene: TRBJ2-2
V gene: TRBV11-2
CDR3 protein: CASSLRAWLAGITGELFF
CDR3 DNA: TGTGCCAGCAGCTTAAGAGCGTGGCTAGCGGGGATCACCGGGGAGCTGTTTTTT

D gene: TRBD2
clone size: few
J gene: TRBJ2-3
V gene: TRBV9
CDR3 protein: CASSTSSGATDTQYF
CDR3 DNA: TGTGCCAGCAGCACATCGAGCGGGGCCACAGATACGCAGTATTTT

D gene: TRBD1
clone size: many
J gene: TRBJ2-5
V gene: TRBV5-1
CDR3 protein: CASSIRTGEGETQYF
CDR3 DNA: TGCGCCAGCAGCATCAGGACAGGTGAAGGCGAGACCCAGTACTTC

D gene: .
clone size: many
J gene: TRBJ2-7
V gene: TRBV20-1
CDR3 protein: CSARDGLELYEQYF
CDR3 DNA: TGCAGTGCTAGAGATGGTCTCGAACTCTACGAGCAGTACTTC

D gene: TRBD2
clone size: many
J gene: TRBJ2-1
V gene: TRBV27
CDR3 protein: CASSLAGTSGGRSLEQFF
CDR3 DNA: TGTGCCAGCAGCTTGGCCGGGACTAGCGGGGGTAGGAGTCTTGAGCAGTTCTTC

D gene: .
clone size: few
J gene: TRBJ2-6
V gene: TRBV15
CDR3 protein: CATSSQQAFGSGANVLTF
CDR3 DNA: TGTGCCACCAGCAGCCAACAGGCTTTCGGCTCTGGGGCCAACGTCCTGACTTTC

D gene: TRBD1
clone size: few
J gene: TRBJ1-2
V gene: TRBV12-3/TRBV12-4
CDR3 protein: CASSFTGVTDYGYTF
CDR3 DNA: TGTGCCAGCAGTTTCACAGGGGTTACGGACTATGGCTACACCTTC

D gene: .
clone size: .
J gene: TRBJ2-4
V gene: TRBV2
CDR3 protein: CASSEGGLAKNIQYF
CDR3 DNA: TGTGCCAGCAGTGAAGGGGGACTAGCCAAAAACATTCAGTACTTC

D gene: .
clone size: .
J gene: TRBJ2-5
V gene: TRBV10-2
CDR3 protein: CASSAAETGRVETQYF
CDR3 DNA: TGCGCCAGCAGTGCGGCGGAGACAGGGAGGGTGGAGACCCAGTACTTC

D gene: .
clone size: many
J gene: TRBJ1-3
V gene: TRBV20-1
CDR3 protein: CSARGTSGNTIYF
CDR3 DNA: TGCAGTGCTAGAGGGACCTCTGGAAACACCATATATTTT

D gene: .
clone size: many
J gene: TRBJ2-3
V gene: TRBV5-1
CDR3 protein: CASMDYTDTQYF
CDR3 DNA: TGCGCCAGCATGGACTACACAGATACGCAGTATTTT

D gene: .
clone size: many
J gene: TRBJ2-1
V gene: TRBV7-9
CDR3 protein: CASNPPGLPNNEQFF
CDR3 DNA: TGTGCCAGCAACCCCCCGGGATTACCTAACAATGAGCAGTTCTTC

D gene: TRBD2
clone size: few
J gene: TRBJ2-3
V gene: TRBV10-2
CDR3 protein: CASSSSGKYTDTQYF
CDR3 DNA: TGCGCCAGCAGTAGTAGCGGGAAGTACACAGATACGCAGTATTTT

D gene: .
clone size: few
J gene: TRBJ1-3
V gene: TRBV5-1
CDR3 protein: CASSVTGSSGNTIYF
CDR3 DNA: TGCGCCAGCAGCGTGACAGGTAGCTCTGGAAACACCATATATTTT

D gene: TRBD1
clone size: few
J gene: TRBJ2-2
V gene: TRBV2
CDR3 protein: CARSTGDSTGELFF
CDR3 DNA: TGTGCCAGAAGCACAGGGGATAGCACCGGGGAGCTGTTTTTT

D gene: .
clone size: few
J gene: TRBJ1-6
V gene: TRBV7-2
CDR3 protein: CASTREYNSPLHF
CDR3 DNA: TGTGCCAGCACCCGGGAGTATAATTCACCCCTCCACTTT

D gene: TRBD2
clone size: few
J gene: TRBJ2-1
V gene: TRBV6-1
CDR3 protein: CASRKSPLAGVDNEQFF
CDR3 DNA: TGTGCCAGCAGAAAAAGCCCTCTAGCGGGAGTTGATAATGAGCAGTTCTTC

D gene: .
clone size: many
J gene: TRBJ1-5
V gene: TRBV7-7
CDR3 protein: CATPGIPNQPQHF
CDR3 DNA: TGTGCCACCCCAGGGATTCCCAATCAGCCCCAGCATTTT

D gene: .
clone size: few
J gene: TRBJ2-5
V gene: TRBV20-1
CDR3 protein: CSARGGGGQETQYF
CDR3 DNA: TGCAGTGCTAGAGGGGGGGGCGGCCAAGAGACCCAGTACTTC

D gene: TRBD2
clone size: few
J gene: TRBJ2-7
V gene: TRBV4-2
CDR3 protein: CASSYMAGGSYEQYF
CDR3 DNA: TGTGCCAGCAGCTATATGGCGGGGGGATCCTACGAGCAGTACTTC

D gene: TRBD2
clone size: .
J gene: TRBJ2-3
V gene: TRBV7-2
CDR3 protein: CASSSRTGGNTDTQYF
CDR3 DNA: TGTGCCAGCAGCTCCCGTACGGGAGGGAACACAGATACGCAGTATTTT

D gene: .
clone size: few
J gene: TRBJ2-4
V gene: TRBV11-2
CDR3 protein: CASSLGGPGNIQYF
CDR3 DNA: TGTGCCAGCAGCTTAGGTGGGCCGGGAAACATTCAGTACTTC

D gene: .
clone size: .
J gene: TRBJ1-1
V gene: TRBV12-3/TRBV12-4
CDR3 protein: CASSLSAGTNTEAFF
CDR3 DNA: TGTGCCAGCAGTTTATCCGCGGGGACGAACACTGAAGCTTTCTTT

D gene: .
clone size: few
J gene: TRBJ1-1
V gene: TRBV15
CDR3 protein: CATSRDDPYTEAFF
CDR3 DNA: TGTGCCACCAGCAGAGATGATCCTTACACTGAAGCTTTCTTT

D gene: .
clone size: few
J gene: TRBJ1-1
V gene: TRBV6-5
CDR3 protein: CASSYSKRAGNTEAFF
CDR3 DNA: TGTGCCAGCAGTTACTCGAAGCGGGCGGGGAACACTGAAGCTTTCTTT

D gene: .
clone size: few
J gene: TRBJ2-3
V gene: TRBV29-1
CDR3 protein: CSVERSSGGTDTQYF
CDR3 DNA: TGCAGCGTTGAAAGATCGTCGGGGGGCACAGATACGCAGTATTTT

D gene: TRBD2
clone size: many
J gene: TRBJ2-1
V gene: TRBV5-1
CDR3 protein: CASSLAATSGGTSSYNEQFF
CDR3 DNA: TGCGCCAGCAGCTTGGCCGCGACTAGCGGGGGCACTAGCTCCTACAATGAGCAGTTCTTC

D gene: .
clone size: few
J gene: TRBJ2-1
V gene: TRBV20-1
CDR3 protein: CSASPQYNEQFF
CDR3 DNA: TGCAGTGCTAGCCCCCAATACAATGAGCAGTTCTTC

D gene: TRBD1
clone size: many
J gene: TRBJ2-2
V gene: TRBV5-5
CDR3 protein: CASSLSWDSSNTGELFF
CDR3 DNA: TGTGCCAGCAGCTTGTCGTGGGACAGTTCAAACACCGGGGAGCTGTTTTTT

D gene: TRBD2
clone size: many
J gene: TRBJ2-1
V gene: TRBV10-3
CDR3 protein: CATSTSGGTYNEQFF
CDR3 DNA: TGTGCCACTTCTACTAGCGGGGGAACCTACAATGAGCAGTTCTTC

D gene: TRBD2
clone size: few
J gene: TRBJ2-1
V gene: TRBV6-1
CDR3 protein: CASLGLAGFYSYNEQFF
CDR3 DNA: TGTGCCAGCTTGGGACTAGCGGGATTCTACTCCTACAATGAGCAGTTCTTC

D gene: .
clone size: .
J gene: TRBJ2-1
V gene: TRBV11-3
CDR3 protein: CASSPRDSSSYNEQFF
CDR3 DNA: TGTGCCAGCAGCCCGCGGGACAGTAGCTCCTACAATGAGCAGTTCTTC

D gene: .
clone size: many
J gene: TRBJ2-5
V gene: TRBV12-3/TRBV12-4
CDR3 protein: CASSLRARQETQYF
CDR3 DNA: TGTGCCAGCAGTTTAAGAGCCAGACAAGAGACCCAGTACTTC

D gene: .
clone size: few
J gene: TRBJ2-2
V gene: TRBV7-3
CDR3 protein: CASSLQLVGTGELFF
CDR3 DNA: TGTGCCAGCAGCTTACAGCTAGTGGGTACCGGGGAGCTGTTTTTT

D gene: .
clone size: many
J gene: TRBJ1-1
V gene: TRBV12-3/TRBV12-4
CDR3 protein: CASSKQGRNTEAFF
CDR3 DNA: TGTGCCAGCAGTAAGCAGGGCAGGAACACTGAAGCTTTCTTT

D gene: .
clone size: .
J gene: TRBJ1-4
V gene: TRBV6-1
CDR3 protein: CASSEGRGREKLFF
CDR3 DNA: TGTGCCAGCAGTGAAGGACGGGGCCGCGAAAAACTGTTTTTT

D gene: .
clone size: .
J gene: TRBJ2-7
V gene: TRBV20-1
CDR3 protein: CSAGYHSGYEQYF
CDR3 DNA: TGCAGTGCTGGCTACCATTCCGGCTACGAGCAGTACTTC

D gene: .
clone size: .
J gene: TRBJ2-1
V gene: TRBV2
CDR3 protein: CASSSLTRGRYNEQFF
CDR3 DNA: TGTGCCAGCAGTTCTCTTACCAGGGGTCGCTACAATGAGCAGTTCTTC

D gene: TRBD2
clone size: few
J gene: TRBJ2-1
V gene: TRBV29-1
CDR3 protein: CSVGSVTSGVANEQFF
CDR3 DNA: TGCAGCGTTGGGAGTGTGACTAGCGGGGTTGCCAATGAGCAGTTCTTC

D gene: .
clone size: few
J gene: TRBJ1-2
V gene: TRBV7-2
CDR3 protein: CASSRAPTGGLGGYTF
CDR3 DNA: TGTGCCAGCAGCCGAGCTCCGACAGGAGGCTTGGGTGGCTACACCTTC

D gene: TRBD2
clone size: many
J gene: TRBJ2-3
V gene: TRBV6-1
CDR3 protein: CASSHGLAGGPDTQYF
CDR3 DNA: TGTGCCAGCAGTCATGGACTAGCGGGGGGGCCAGATACGCAGTATTTT

D gene: .
clone size: few
J gene: TRBJ2-1
V gene: TRBV20-1
CDR3 protein: CSARAPHPLGSFGGLSSYNEQFF
CDR3 DNA: TGCAGTGCTAGAGCTCCACACCCCCTAGGGTCTTTCGGAGGGTTGAGCTCCTACAATGAGCAGTTCTTC

D gene: TRBD1
clone size: many
J gene: TRBJ2-1
V gene: TRBV5-1
CDR3 protein: CASSSSTGSSYNEQFF
CDR3 DNA: TGCGCCAGCAGCTCCTCGACAGGGAGCTCCTACAATGAGCAGTTCTTC

D gene: .
clone size: many
J gene: TRBJ2-2
V gene: TRBV5-1
CDR3 protein: CASSLGGGTLNTGELFF
CDR3 DNA: TGCGCCAGCAGCTTGGGAGGAGGGACCCTGAACACCGGGGAGCTGTTTTTT

D gene: TRBD1
clone size: many
J gene: TRBJ1-5
V gene: TRBV7-8
CDR3 protein: CASSSRDREQPQHF
CDR3 DNA: TGTGCCAGCAGCTCCCGGGACAGGGAACAGCCCCAGCATTTT

D gene: .
clone size: .
J gene: TRBJ2-3
V gene: TRBV20-1
CDR3 protein: CSAPDQGDTQYF
CDR3 DNA: TGCAGTGCTCCAGACCAGGGAGATACGCAGTATTTT

D gene: TRBD1
clone size: many
J gene: TRBJ2-2
V gene: TRBV29-1
CDR3 protein: CSVEGGQGAITGELFF
CDR3 DNA: TGCAGCGTTGAAGGCGGACAGGGGGCTATCACCGGGGAGCTGTTTTTT

D gene: .
clone size: many
J gene: TRBJ2-1
V gene: TRBV7-9
CDR3 protein: CASSRPVGVYNEQFF
CDR3 DNA: TGTGCCAGCAGCCGACCCGTAGGGGTTTACAATGAGCAGTTCTTC

D gene: .
clone size: many
J gene: TRBJ1-6
V gene: TRBV11-2
CDR3 protein: CASSFDSLRSPLHF
CDR3 DNA: TGTGCCAGCAGCTTCGACAGTTTACGATCACCCCTCCACTTT

D gene: .
clone size: many
J gene: TRBJ2-1
V gene: TRBV5-1
CDR3 protein: CASSPGNPGQIYNEQFF
CDR3 DNA: TGCGCCAGCAGCCCCGGGAACCCGGGACAAATCTACAATGAGCAGTTCTTC

D gene: TRBD1
clone size: many
J gene: TRBJ1-6
V gene: TRBV5-1
CDR3 protein: CASSLRTGDSPLHF
CDR3 DNA: TGCGCCAGCAGCTTGAGGACAGGCGACTCACCCCTCCACTTT

D gene: TRBD1
clone size: many
J gene: TRBJ1-5
V gene: TRBV7-9
CDR3 protein: CASSSRQGYQPQHF
CDR3 DNA: TGTGCCAGCAGCTCAAGACAGGGGTATCAGCCCCAGCATTTT